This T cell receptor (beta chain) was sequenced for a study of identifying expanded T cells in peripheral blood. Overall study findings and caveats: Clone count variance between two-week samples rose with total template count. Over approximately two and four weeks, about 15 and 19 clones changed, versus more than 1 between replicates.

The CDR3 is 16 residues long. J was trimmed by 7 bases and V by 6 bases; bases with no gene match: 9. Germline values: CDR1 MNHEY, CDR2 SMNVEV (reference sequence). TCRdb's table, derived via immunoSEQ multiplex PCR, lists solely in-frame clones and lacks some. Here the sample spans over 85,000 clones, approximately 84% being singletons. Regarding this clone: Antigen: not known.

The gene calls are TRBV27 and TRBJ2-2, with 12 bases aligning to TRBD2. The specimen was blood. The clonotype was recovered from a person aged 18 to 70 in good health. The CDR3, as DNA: TGTGCCAGCAGATTTGGGCTAGCGGGGGGGTTCGGGGAGCTGTTTTTT. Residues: CASRFGLAGGFGELFF.